One and the same sample provided the 17 T cell receptor beta chains below, sequenced in a study of T cell changes during pregnancy in multiple sclerosis. Assay used: immunoSEQ multiplex PCR; TCRdb lists only in-frame clones, some missing. This table has tens of thousands of clones, roughly nine tenths appearing once. The source material was CD4+ T cells from peripheral blood mononuclear cells, sampled in the third trimester of pregnancy. The source of these receptors is a female donor in good health, enrolled as a control in a pregnancy study.

The V gene is TRBV5-1, the J gene TRBJ2-1, with 10 bases aligning to TRBD1. Per germline, CDR1 SGHRS and CDR2 YFSETQ. CDR3 length equals 15 residues. V trimming: 6 bases; J trimming: 10 bases; junction bases outside the gene matches: 13. The CDR3: CASTYRDRGSREQFF. CDR3 coding DNA: TGCGCCAGCACCTACCGGGACAGGGGATCGCGGGAGCAGTTCTTC.

V gene TRBV11-2 combines with J gene TRBJ1-3; a weak D match, TRBD1 (5 bases). Trimming removed 6 bases from V and 0 bases from J, with 12 bases in between. Germline lookup yields CDR1 SGHAT and CDR2 FQNNGV. The CDR3 totals 15 residues. For the CDR3, the DNA is TGTGCCAGCAGTCAGGGCTACAGCTCTGGAAACACCATATATTTT. Its translation: CASSQGYSSGNTIYF.

The rearrangement joins TRBV28 to TRBJ1-2; a possible D gene is TRBD1 (6 bases). This CDR3 comprises 14 residues. The germline V and J ends were trimmed by 5 bases and 2 bases, with 12 bases remaining between them. Germline CDR1 and CDR2: MDHEN and SYDVKM. The CDR3 DNA reads TGTGCCAGCAGTCTCTGGACAGCCAACTATGGCTACACCTTC. The encoded protein is CASSLWTANYGYTF.

V is TRBV28 and J is TRBJ1-2; tentative D call: TRBD1 (5 bases). Per the germline V gene, CDR1 is MDHEN and CDR2 is SYDVKM. The CDR3 covers 15 residues. Trimming shortened V by 6 bases and J by 4 bases, and 18 bases separated the two germline ends. The CDR3 bases are TGTGCCAGCAGGGGACTGAGCAACCAGGGCTATGGCTACACCTTC. Encoded protein: CASRGLSNQGYGYTF.

The chain recombines TRBV19 with TRBJ1-2; 8 bases align to TRBD1. The length of the CDR3 is 17 residues. V lost 4 bases, J lost 8 bases, and 18 bases stayed unmatched. Germline V gives CDR1 LNHDA, CDR2 SQIVND (reference sequence). CDR3 amino acids: CASSTTNTGTGLGGYTF. CDR3 DNA: TGTGCCAGTAGTACTACTAACACCGGGACAGGTTTAGGAGGCTACACCTTC.

The genes are TRBV18 and TRBJ2-7; a possible D gene is TRBD2 (7 bases). From germline, CDR1 is KGHSH and CDR2 LQKENI. The CDR3 length is 12 residues. Trimming took 1 base from V and 12 from J, leaving 13 bases between them. The CDR3 region is CASSPQGEGRYF. For the CDR3, the DNA is TGTGCCAGCTCACCACAGGGGGAGGGAAGGTACTTC.

V and J are TRBV7-9 and TRBJ2-1; 9 bases agree with TRBD1. The CDR3 covers 16 residues. The germline CDR1 and CDR2 sequences are SEHNR and FQNEAQ (reference sequence). V lost 5 bases and J lost 3; bases outside the gene matches: 8. The CDR3 loop reads CASSTKQGASYNEQFF. Here the CDR3 DNA reads TGTGCCAGCAGCACGAAACAGGGGGCTAGCTACAATGAGCAGTTCTTC.

This chain joins TRBV21-1 and TRBJ2-5; the DNA was not compared with TRBD2, the D call given in the table. TRBV21-1 is an annotated pseudogene. CDR3 length: 17 amino acids. CDR3 region: CASSKAWTSGDQETQYF. In DNA, the CDR3 is TGTGCCAGCAGCAAAGCTTGGACTAGCGGGGATCAAGAGACCCAGTACTTC.

The chain combines TRBV5-1 with TRBJ2-2, with a weak D call TRBD1 (6 bases). With 0 bases removed from V and 4 bases from J, the gap between germline ends came to 10 bases. The CDR3 runs 15 residues. Germline V gene sequence: CDR1 SGHRS, CDR2 YFSETQ. The CDR3 is CASSLDRVATGELFF. The DNA for the CDR3 is TGCGCCAGCAGCTTGGACAGGGTTGCCACCGGGGAGCTGTTTTTT.

In the case of this clone: One junction end disagrees with the germline gene, perhaps due to a read error. The rearrangement joins TRBV5-5 to TRBJ2-7, with TRBD2 identical over 7 bases. CDR3 length: 14 amino acids. Germline V gives CDR1 SGHKS, CDR2 YYEKEE (reference sequence). CDR3 nucleotides: TGTGCCAGCAGCGCCGGGGGGAACTCCAACGAGCAGTACTTC. The encoded protein is CASSAGGNSNEQYF.

The rearrangement links TRBV5-1 to TRBJ2-1; the match to TRBD2 covers 9 bases. CDR1 is SGHRS, CDR2 YFSETQ, per germline. The CDR3 consists of 14 residues. V gave up 0 bases and J gave up 10 bases; unmatched junction bases: 5. CDR3 loop: CASSLALAGREQFF. CDR3 nucleotide sequence: TGCGCCAGCAGCTTGGCTCTAGCGGGACGGGAGCAGTTCTTC.

V gene TRBV19 combines with J gene TRBJ1-1; D may be TRBD1 (5 bases). CDR3 length: 14 residues. Trimming removed 3 bases from V and 3 bases from J, with 11 bases in between. Germline lookup yields CDR1 LNHDA and CDR2 SQIVND (reference sequence). The CDR3 region has the DNA TGTGCCAGTAGTATGAGGGGAGGGGACACTGAAGCTTTCTTT. It yields the protein CASSMRGGDTEAFF.

The rearrangement joins TRBV4-1 to TRBJ1-4; D is unresolved. Germline-derived CDR1 and CDR2 are MGHRA and YSYEKL. V was pared by 2 bases and J by 0 bases, with 4 bases between. The CDR3 is made up of 14 amino acids. The CDR3 reads CASSQTATNEKLFF. The CDR3 coding sequence is TGCGCCAGCAGCCAAACTGCAACTAATGAAAAACTGTTTTTT.

Concerning this clone itself: This sample includes further DNA sequences coding for the same CDR3. V and J are TRBV5-1 and TRBJ2-1; TRBD2 matches at 7 bases. Germline values: CDR1 SGHRS, CDR2 YFSETQ. The CDR3 is 14 amino acids. After removal of 4 bases from V and 5 bases from J, the junction contained 6 bases not matched to a gene. The CDR3, as DNA: TGCGCCAGCAGCCTGGGGCTAGCGGACAATGAGCAGTTCTTC. This codes for CASSLGLADNEQFF.

The V and J genes are TRBV6-5 and TRBJ2-1; D not resolved. Trimming left V 4 bases short and J 6 bases short, with 16 bases between. This CDR3 region has 15 residues. Per germline, CDR1 MNHEY and CDR2 SVGAGI. The CDR3 DNA is TGTGCCAGCAGTTCTGGCGGAACCTATTTCAATGAGCAGTTCTTC. Protein sequence: CASSSGGTYFNEQFF.

This clone was seen once. The rearrangement links TRBV29-1 to TRBJ1-1; the D is unclear. V shed 2 bases and J shed 0 bases, with 4 bases lying between them. The CDR3 runs to 12 residues. Per germline, CDR1 SQVTM and CDR2 ANQGSEA. The CDR3, as DNA: TGCAGCGTTGAAATTATGAACACTGAAGCTTTCTTT. Its protein product is CSVEIMNTEAFF.

This clone was observed a single time. The genes are TRBV2 and TRBJ2-3; possible D gene TRBD2, 8 bases. CDR3 length equals 20 residues. Germline-derived CDR1 and CDR2 are SNHLY and FYNNEI. Trimming took 5 bases from V and 2 from J, leaving 29 bases between them. The CDR3 loop is CASSIPGRGRSGGTTDTQYF. For the CDR3, the DNA is TGTGCCAGCAGTATCCCCGGGAGGGGGCGATCGGGGGGGACCACAGATACGCAGTATTTT.